Each of the 9 T cell receptor beta chains below was sequenced from the same sample in a study of blood T cells in healthy people across ages. Together with a sample-barcoded 5' primer, a J-beta primer mix was included in a second PCR lasting about 7 to 11 cycles. MiXCR was run by TCRdb on the 5' RACE reads, yielding one entry per CDR3 protein. The data contain about 1.6 million distinct CDR3 sequences, about 32% of them singletons. Sequencing input: blood. These receptors came from a woman younger than 45 in good health.

This clonotype was observed a handful of times. The chain carries TRBV5-4 and TRBJ1-2; D is ambiguous. This CDR3 region has 13 residues. V was shortened by 3 bases and J by 8 bases, with 14 bases between the two germline ends. Per the germline V gene, CDR1 is SGHNT and CDR2 is YYREEE (reference sequence). DNA for the CDR3: TGTGCCAGCAGCTCCTTTTCTACCGAGGGCTACACCTTC. Encoded protein: CASSSFSTEGYTF.

The chain employs TRBV20-1 and TRBJ2-7; D is possibly TRBD2 (6 bases). Judging by the DNA end, TRBJ2-5 fits better; the J call may be wrong. Germline CDR1 reads DFQATT; CDR2 reads SNEGSKA (reference sequence). The CDR3 is 13 residues long. CDR3 bases: TGCAGTGCTAGAGAAGTGGGAGGAGAGACCCAGTACTTC. Its translation is CSAREVGGETQYF.

The V gene is TRBV6-7, the J gene TRBJ2-7; 11 bases are a match to TRBD2. TRBV6-7 carries the ORF label, with uncertain function. This CDR3 contains 13 residues. V dropped 10 bases and J dropped 4; count of bases not matched to a gene: 6. The CDR3 protein is CATGGLAVYEQYF. Here the CDR3 DNA reads TGTGCCACCGGGGGACTAGCGGTTTACGAGCAGTACTTC.

This clonotype was detected a few times. This rearrangement joins TRBV12-3 or TRBV12-4 to TRBJ2-7; TRBD2 aligns across 11 bases. The CDR3 runs 15 residues. The V gene end was trimmed by 5 bases and the J gene end by 7 bases; junction bases not matched to a gene: 10. The CDR3 bases are TGTGCCAGCAGTCTAGGGCCGCTAGCGGGAGGAGAGCAGTACTTC. Protein sequence: CASSLGPLAGGEQYF.

There are a few counts of this clonotype. The DNA for the CDR3 is TGTGCCAGCAGCCCCGGGGACCTTGTAGAGCAGTACTTC. Protein product: CASSPGDLVEQYF. The chain is built from TRBV3-1 and TRBJ2-7, with D perhaps assigned TRBD1 or TRBD2 (5 bases each). V was pared by 4 bases and J by 7 bases, with 14 bases between. The CDR3 is 13 amino acids. Germline CDR1 is LGHDT and CDR2 is YNNKEL (reference sequence).

V gene TRBV28 combines with J gene TRBJ2-1; 7 bases agree with TRBD1. The CDR3 runs to 17 residues. After removal of 1 base from V and 5 bases from J, the junction contained 11 bases not matched to a gene. The V gene's germline CDR1 is MDHEN and CDR2 SYDVKM. In DNA, the CDR3 is TGTGCCAGCAGTTTATATGGAGACAGGGAAGGCAACAATGAGCAGTTCTTC. It yields the protein CASSLYGDREGNNEQFF.

The rearrangement joins TRBV19 to TRBJ1-1; perhaps TRBD1 as D (6 bases). CDR3 length: 14 amino acids. Per germline, CDR1 LNHDA and CDR2 SQIVND (reference sequence). V dropped 7 bases and J dropped 0 bases, with 12 bases sitting between them. The chain's CDR3 is CASMDSPMNTEAFF. CDR3 nucleotides: TGTGCCAGTATGGACAGCCCAATGAACACTGAAGCTTTCTTT.

In this sample, this clonotype turned up many times. The CDR3 loop reads CATSRSPKGLAVYNEQFF. In DNA, the CDR3 is TGTGCCACCAGCAGATCACCAAAGGGACTAGCGGTCTACAATGAGCAGTTCTTC. The V gene is TRBV15, the J gene TRBJ2-1, with 11 nucleotides matching TRBD2. The CDR3 has 18 amino acids. CDR1 and CDR2 (germline): LNHNV, YYDKDF (reference sequence). Trimming removed 2 bases from V and 3 bases from J; junction bases left unmatched: 9.

This clonotype has a handful of counts. This CDR3 reads CASSFRVGETQYF. The DNA for the CDR3 is TGCGCCAGCAGTTTTAGGGTCGGAGAGACCCAGTACTTC. The gene calls are TRBV10-2 and TRBJ2-5; no clear D. Trimming left V 5 bases short and J 4 bases short, with 11 bases between. Germline values: CDR1 WSHSY, CDR2 SAAADI. The CDR3 has 13 amino acids.